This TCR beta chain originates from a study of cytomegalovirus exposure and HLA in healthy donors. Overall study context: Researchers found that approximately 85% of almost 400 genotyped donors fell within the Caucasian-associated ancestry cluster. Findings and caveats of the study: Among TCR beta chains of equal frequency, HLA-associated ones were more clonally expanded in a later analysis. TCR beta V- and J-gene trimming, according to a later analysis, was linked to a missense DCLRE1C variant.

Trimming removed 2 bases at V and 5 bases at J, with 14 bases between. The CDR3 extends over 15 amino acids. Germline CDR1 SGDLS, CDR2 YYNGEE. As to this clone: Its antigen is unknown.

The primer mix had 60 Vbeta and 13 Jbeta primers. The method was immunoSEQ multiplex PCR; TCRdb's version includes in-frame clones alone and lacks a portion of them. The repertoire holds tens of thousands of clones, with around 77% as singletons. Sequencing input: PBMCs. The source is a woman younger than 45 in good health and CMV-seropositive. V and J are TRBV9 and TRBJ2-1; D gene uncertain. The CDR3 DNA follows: TGTGCCAGCAGCGTTGGAGTTTTAGGAAACAATGAGCAGTTCTTC. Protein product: CASSVGVLGNNEQFF.